What follows is one T cell receptor beta chain and its context. Its antigen is undetermined. Antigen-specific CD4+ T cell clonotypes were called by their expansion after viral peptide-pool culture in ViraFEST. The culture ran for roughly 10 days before CD4+ T cells were isolated. The vaccine recipients had no prior SARS-CoV-2 infection, with negative nucleocapsid antibodies. Germline CDR1 and CDR2: SGHRS and YFSETQ. The ends were cut back, 2 bases at V and 2 bases at J, with 13 bases in the middle. The CDR3 is 15 residues long. This entry comes from a study of vaccination effects on CD4 cells after COVID-19. The data were produced by immunoSEQ multiplex PCR, yet TCRdb's version contains in-frame clones alone and is incomplete. The table has about 73,000 clones, about four fifths seen once. Overall study findings and caveats: There was marked clonal contraction among infection- and vaccine-induced clones late after vaccination.

The input for sequencing was CD4+ T cells from PBMCs cultured with HCoV-NL63 spike peptides, taken before COVID-19 vaccination. The source of this sequence is a human donor who received a COVID-19 vaccine. The chain uses TRBV5-1 and TRBJ1-1; D is possibly TRBD1 (5 bases). The CDR3 spells CASSFSGTANTEAFF. CDR3 DNA: TGCGCCAGCAGCTTCAGTGGGACGGCAAACACTGAAGCTTTCTTT. The full variable domain, completed using reference TRBV5-1 and TRBJ1-1, is KAGVTQTPRYLIKTRGQQVTLSCSPISGHRSVSWYQQTPGQGLQFLFEYFSETQRNKGNFPGRFSGRQFSNSRSEMNVSTLELGDSALYLCASSFSGTANTEAFFGQGTRLTVV.